The TCR beta chain described here comes from a study of OX40 agonist ivuxolimab in advanced cancers. Whole-study findings and limits: Averaged across samples, CD8+ T cells carried more expanded clones than CD4+ did. At 0.1 to 3.0 mg/kg and by week 6, clonal expansion occurred in CD4+ and CD8+ blood T cells.

Remarks on this clone: The antigen remains unidentified.

CDR1 is SQVTM, CDR2 ANQGSEA, per germline. Trimming left V 4 bases short and J 3 bases short, with 6 bases between. The CDR3 runs to 11 residues. Only in-frame clones appear in the TCRdb table, and some are missing; sequencing was by immunoSEQ multiplex PCR. This table has about 110,000 clones, roughly nine tenths appearing once. Patients were ineligible given autoimmune disease history or systemic immunosuppression. The sampling schedule covered blood at baseline, cycle 4 day 1, and cycle 7 day 1. This clonotype was obtained from an adult with an advanced solid tumor such as melanoma, head and neck, liver or kidney cancer. This specimen consisted of CD4+ or CD8+ T cells sorted from blood, obtained in a trial of the OX40 agonist ivuxolimab. V usage is TRBV29-1 and J usage is TRBJ1-1; no firm D call. CDR3 in DNA: TGCAGCGTTGGAGGAGACACTGAAGCTTTCTTT. It codes for CSVGGDTEAFF.